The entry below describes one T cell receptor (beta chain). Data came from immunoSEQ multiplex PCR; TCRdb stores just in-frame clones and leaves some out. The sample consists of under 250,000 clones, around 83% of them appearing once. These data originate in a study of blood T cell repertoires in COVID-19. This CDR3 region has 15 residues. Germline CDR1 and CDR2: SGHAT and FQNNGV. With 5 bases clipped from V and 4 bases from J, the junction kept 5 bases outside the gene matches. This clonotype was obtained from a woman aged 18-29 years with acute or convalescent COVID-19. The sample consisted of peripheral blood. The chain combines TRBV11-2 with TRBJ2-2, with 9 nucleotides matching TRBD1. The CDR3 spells CASSTGQGVTGELFF. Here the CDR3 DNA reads TGTGCCAGCAGCACGGGACAGGGTGTCACCGGGGAGCTGTTTTTT.